Listed here are 30 T cell receptor beta chains from one sample, sequenced in a study of T cells in Graves' hyperthyroidism and ophthalmopathy. Researchers took RNA transcripts and amplified the TCR beta CDR3 regions from them. HTBI primers were employed in a first-round RT-PCR of the TCR CDR3. A single record per CDR3 protein comes from TCRdb applying MiXCR to the multiplex PCR reads. The data contain around 490,000 distinct CDR3 sequences, 15% to 20% of them singletons. Sequencing was carried out using blood. These receptor sequences come from a man in his forties with Graves' ophthalmopathy.

J is TRBJ2-3 and V is TRBV5-1; TRBD2 aligns across 11 bases. The CDR3 is 16 residues long. J lost 2 bases, V lost 4 bases, and 6 bases had no gene match. Germline-derived CDR1 and CDR2 are SGHRS and YFSETQ. CDR3: CASSTGTSGLTDTQYF. In DNA, the CDR3 is TGCGCCAGCAGCACCGGGACTAGCGGACTCACAGATACGCAGTATTTT.

Many counts were recorded for this clonotype. The CDR3 nucleotides are TGTGCCAGCAGAGAACTAGCGGGGTCCGGGGAGCTGTTTTTT. It encodes CASRELAGSGELFF. The chain recombines TRBV2 with TRBJ2-2; 10 bases agree with TRBD2. V lost 6 bases to trimming and J lost 6 bases; unmatched junction nucleotides: 4. The CDR3 is 14 amino acids. Germline V gives CDR1 SNHLY, CDR2 FYNNEI.

This chain joins TRBV29-1 and TRBJ1-3; D not certain. Per germline, CDR1 SQVTM and CDR2 ANQGSEA. CDR3 length: 13 residues. The germline V and J ends were trimmed by 7 bases and 2 bases, with 12 bases remaining between them. The CDR3 reads CSALQPAGNTIYF. The CDR3 region has the DNA TGCAGCGCCCTGCAGCCCGCTGGAAACACCATATATTTT.

This clonotype was detected only a few times. The chain employs TRBV15 and TRBJ2-1, with TRBD1 as a possible D gene (5 bases). Germline V gene data show CDR1 as LNHNV and CDR2 as YYDKDF (reference sequence). The CDR3 runs 12 residues. Trimming pared 6 bases from V and 12 bases from J, leaving 15 bases between. The CDR3 here is CATRSSRGRQFF. The CDR3 DNA reads TGTGCCACCAGGTCGAGTAGGGGCCGGCAGTTCTTC. The full variable domain, completed using reference TRBV15 and TRBJ2-1, is DAMVIQNPRYQVTQFGKPVTLSCSQTLNHNVMYWYQQKSSQAPKLLFHYYDKDFNNEADTPDNFQSRRPNTSFCFLDIRSPGLGDTAMYLCATRSSRGRQFFGPGTRLTVL.

Only a few counts were recorded for this clonotype. The chain is built from TRBV6-1 and TRBJ2-3; 9 bases agree with TRBD1. The junction had 9 bases not matched to a gene; V was cut back by 6 bases and J by 2 bases. CDR1 is MNHNS and CDR2 is SASEGT in the germline V gene. This CDR3 has 16 amino acids. The DNA of the CDR3 is TGTGCCAGCAGCATGCCGGGACAGGGAGTCACAGATACGCAGTATTTT. Encoded protein: CASSMPGQGVTDTQYF.

This clonotype was counted a few times. The chain's CDR3 is CSVGQRLAYEQYF. CDR3 DNA: TGCAGCGTTGGACAGCGACTCGCCTACGAGCAGTACTTC. The chain is built from TRBV29-1 and TRBJ2-7; TRBD1 is a possible D gene (5 bases). Between the trimmed V and J ends, which lost 4 bases and 2 bases, there was a span of 12 bases. CDR1 is SQVTM and CDR2 is ANQGSEA in the germline V gene. The CDR3 covers 13 residues.

This clonotype has at least ten counts. V usage is TRBV7-2 and J usage is TRBJ2-7, with 9 bases that match TRBD1. This CDR3 has 16 residues. Looked up from germline, CDR1 is SGHTA and CDR2 is FQGNSA. Losses at the gene ends were 5 bases for V and 6 bases for J; bases not matched to a gene: 14. CDR3 coding DNA: TGTGCCAGCAGCCTGCTACCGGGACAGGGAAGGATCGAGCAGTACTTC. Residues: CASSLLPGQGRIEQYF.

This clonotype showed up many times. The V call is TRBV7-9, the J call TRBJ2-2; D gene unclear. The CDR3 runs to 13 residues. Germline CDR1 SEHNR, CDR2 FQNEAQ (reference sequence). V was cut by 5 bases and J by 0 bases, with 4 bases left in between. This chain's CDR3 is CASSPTNTGELFF. The CDR3 DNA reads TGTGCCAGCAGCCCTACGAACACCGGGGAGCTGTTTTTT. Supplemented by reference TRBV7-9 and TRBJ2-2, the full variable domain reads DTGVSQNPRHKITKRGQNVTFRCDPISEHNRLYWYRQTLGQGPEFLTYFQNEAQLEKSRLLSDRFSAERPKGSFSTLEIQRTEQGDSAMYLCASSPTNTGELFFGEGSRLTVL.

The J gene is TRBJ1-6, the V gene TRBV20-1, with D tentatively TRBD1 (5 bases). This CDR3 region has 13 residues. V lost 6 bases, J lost 9 bases, and 15 bases lay in between. Germline V gene sequence: CDR1 DFQATT, CDR2 SNEGSKA (reference sequence). DNA for the CDR3: TGCAGTGCGGCGGCAAGTGGGGCTTCACCCCTCCACTTT. This sequence encodes CSAAASGASPLHF.

This clonotype was counted ten times or more. This chain links TRBV6-1 with TRBJ1-1; the D is unclear. V lost 8 bases, J lost 12 bases, and 13 bases lay in between. There are 10 residues in the CDR3. Germline V gene lookup returns CDR1 MNHNS and CDR2 SASEGT. The CDR3 DNA sequence: TGTGCCAGCGGGGAAAGGGTGCCTTTCTTT. Residues: CASGERVPFF.

This clonotype was seen more than once but under ten times. The rearrangement uses TRBV7-6 and TRBJ2-3; maybe TRBD2 (6 bases). Trimming pared 8 bases from V and 0 bases from J, leaving 30 bases between. The germline V gene encodes CDR1 SGHVS and CDR2 FNYEAQ. This CDR3 spans 20 amino acids. CDR3 nucleotide sequence: TGTGCCAGCGCAGGGTGGGGAGGACCTGAAAACATCCCCAGCACAGATACGCAGTATTTT. This codes for CASAGWGGPENIPSTDTQYF.

This clonotype was counted at least ten times. The chain employs TRBV24-1 and TRBJ2-3; D not certain. Per germline, CDR1 KGHDR and CDR2 SFDVKD. This CDR3 is built from 18 residues. Trimming removed 2 bases at V and 3 bases at J, with 20 bases between. CDR3: CATSDWRDSGHATDTQYF. DNA of the CDR3: TGTGCCACCAGTGATTGGAGAGACTCCGGGCACGCGACAGATACGCAGTATTTT.

This clonotype was counted only a few times. The J gene is TRBJ2-1, the V gene TRBV27; TRBD2 matches 14 bases. Germline V gives CDR1 MNHEY, CDR2 SMNVEV (reference sequence). The V segment lost 6 bases and the J segment 9 bases; nucleotides outside the gene matches: 7. The CDR3 is made up of 15 amino acids. The CDR3 loop is CASRVGTSGRVEQFF. The CDR3 nucleotides read TGTGCCAGCAGGGTCGGGACTAGCGGGAGAGTTGAGCAGTTCTTC.

This chain connects TRBV7-9 to TRBJ1-2, with D possibly being TRBD1 (6 bases). Germline lookup yields CDR1 SEHNR and CDR2 FQNEAQ (reference sequence). CDR3 length: 14 residues. Trimming pared 5 bases from V and 1 base from J, leaving 11 bases between. CDR3 DNA sequence: TGTGCCAGCAGCCCCCCGGACAGTAACTATGGCTACACCTTC. Translated, it gives CASSPPDSNYGYTF. The whole variable domain, remainder taken from reference TRBV7-9 and TRBJ1-2, is DTGVSQNPRHKITKRGQNVTFRCDPISEHNRLYWYRQTLGQGPEFLTYFQNEAQLEKSRLLSDRFSAERPKGSFSTLEIQRTEQGDSAMYLCASSPPDSNYGYTFGSGTRLTVV.

The chain couples TRBV4-1 to TRBJ2-7; D is perhaps TRBD2 (6 bases). Deletions cut 2 bases from V and 3 bases from J, with 8 bases between. The CDR3 spans 13 residues. Looked up from germline, CDR1 is MGHRA and CDR2 is YSYEKL. The CDR3 nucleotides are TGCGCCAGCAGCCAACCGGGACTCTACGAGCAGTACTTC. Its protein is CASSQPGLYEQYF.

This clonotype has only a few counts. The gene calls are TRBV12-3 or TRBV12-4 and TRBJ2-7; D is possibly TRBD2 (5 bases). V lost 3 bases to trimming and J lost 4 bases, with 10 bases between them. The CDR3 runs 13 residues. The CDR3 region is CASSFLAQYEQYF. In nucleotides, the CDR3 is TGTGCCAGCAGTTTCCTAGCCCAATACGAGCAGTACTTC.

This clonotype was counted between two and nine times. The V call is TRBV20-1, the J call TRBJ2-1; 7 bases are shared with TRBD1. The CDR3 is 14 residues long. With V trimmed by 4 bases and J by 4 bases, 7 bases remained unmatched. Germline V gene data show CDR1 as DFQATT and CDR2 as SNEGSKA (reference sequence). The CDR3 loop is CSATGQVGYNEQFF. The CDR3 DNA reads as TGCAGTGCTACAGGACAGGTGGGGTACAATGAGCAGTTCTTC.

The V call is TRBV19, the J call TRBJ2-2; TRBD2 is a possible D gene (5 bases). The V and J ends lost 3 bases and 5 bases respectively, with 16 bases between them. The CDR3 runs 16 residues. Germline loops: CDR1 LNHDA, CDR2 SQIVND (reference sequence). This chain's CDR3 is CASSIIQTGRTGELFF. In DNA form, the CDR3 reads TGTGCCAGTAGTATTATACAGACGGGGAGAACCGGGGAGCTGTTTTTT.

The sample holds many counts of this clonotype. This chain connects TRBV4-3 to TRBJ2-7; D perhaps matches TRBD1 (5 bases). With 0 bases removed from V and 5 bases from J, the gap between germline ends came to 14 bases. CDR1 LGHNA and CDR2 YSLEER come from the germline V gene. This CDR3 is 15 amino acids long. The CDR3: CASSQDLGHPDEQYF. Here the CDR3 DNA reads TGCGCCAGCAGCCAAGATCTTGGACACCCGGACGAGCAGTACTTC.

This chain uses TRBV6-5 with TRBJ2-3; no firm D call. Germline CDR1 and CDR2: MNHEY and SVGAGI. The CDR3 runs to 13 residues. The V end was cut by 2 bases, the J end by 3 bases, with 6 bases between. The CDR3 protein is CASSYRSTDTQYF. The CDR3 bases are TGTGCCAGCAGTTACCGCTCAACAGATACGCAGTATTTT.

This clonotype was seen only a few times. Given a much more abundant clone one base away, this may be a read error. This chain joins TRBV12-3 or TRBV12-4 and TRBJ2-5; 8 bases agree with TRBD2. This CDR3 has 13 residues. CDR3 sequence reads: CASGLGLVETQYF. CDR3 DNA sequence: TGTGCCAGCGGTTTGGGACTAGTTGAGACCCAGTACTTC.

Only a few counts were recorded for this clonotype. The chain has TRBV13 and TRBJ2-3; 8 bases map to TRBD2. CDR1 is PRHDT and CDR2 is FYEKMQ in the germline V gene (reference sequence). V lost 2 bases and J lost 4; bases outside the gene matches: 14. This CDR3 spans 18 amino acids. The CDR3, as DNA: TGTGCCAGCAGCTTACAAATTGTTCCGGGAGGGCCAGCAGATACGCAGTATTTT. Protein: CASSLQIVPGGPADTQYF. Based on the CDR3 plus reference TRBV13 and TRBJ2-3, the full variable domain is AAGVIQSPRHLIKEKRETATLKCYPIPRHDTVYWYQQGPGQDPQFLISFYEKMQSDKGSIPDRFSAQQFSDYHSELNMSSLELGDSALYFCASSLQIVPGGPADTQYFGPGTRLTVL.

The V and J genes are TRBV5-1 and TRBJ2-3; 8 bases map to TRBD1. The germline gives CDR1 SGHRS, CDR2 YFSETQ. J gave up 3 bases and V 5 bases, and 8 bases lay outside the gene matches. The CDR3 covers 15 residues. The CDR3 loop reads CASSYGQGGTDTQYF. As DNA, the CDR3 is TGCGCCAGCAGTTACGGACAGGGCGGGACAGATACGCAGTATTTT.

This clonotype was seen many times. V gene TRBV7-2 combines with J gene TRBJ2-5, with unresolved D. V lost 1 base and J lost 0, with 6 bases in between. Germline CDR1 SGHTA, CDR2 FQGNSA. CDR3 size: 14 residues. The CDR3, as DNA: TGTGCCAGCAGCTTAGGACTCTACCAAGAGACCCAGTACTTC. Protein: CASSLGLYQETQYF.

The chain is built from TRBV6-1 and TRBJ1-3; the D gene is possibly TRBD1 (6 bases). The CDR3 has 14 residues. V dropped 5 bases and J dropped 2 bases, with 10 bases sitting between them. The germline V gene encodes CDR1 MNHNS and CDR2 SASEGT. The CDR3 DNA follows: TGTGCCAGCAGTCCCGGGACAACTGGAAACACCATATATTTT. Its translation: CASSPGTTGNTIYF.

This clonotype showed up just a few times. The chain employs TRBV5-1 and TRBJ2-5; D possibly corresponds to TRBD2 (5 bases). Trimming removed 5 bases from V and 1 base from J, with 6 bases in between. The CDR3 extends over 12 amino acids. CDR1 and CDR2 from the germline V gene are SGHRS and YFSETQ. DNA for the CDR3: TGCGCCAGCAGGGACTTCCAAGAGACCCAGTACTTC. It yields the protein CASRDFQETQYF. Full variable domain (missing parts from reference TRBV5-1 and TRBJ2-5): KAGVTQTPRYLIKTRGQQVTLSCSPISGHRSVSWYQQTPGQGLQFLFEYFSETQRNKGNFPGRFSGRQFSNSRSEMNVSTLELGDSALYLCASRDFQETQYFGPGTRLLVL.

About this clonotype itself: A much bigger clone sits one base away, suggesting this may be a read error. The chain is built from TRBV7-2 and TRBJ2-1; D unclear. V was cut by 5 bases and J by 0 bases, with 5 bases left in between. The CDR3 sequence is 13 residues long. Germline V gene data show CDR1 as SGHTA and CDR2 as FQGNSA. The DNA for the CDR3 is TGTGCCAGCAGCCGGGCCTCCTACAATGAGCAGTTCTTC. It translates to CASSRASYNEQFF.

This clonotype was observed a few times. The chain uses TRBV7-9 and TRBJ2-1; 11 nucleotides align to TRBD2. The germline gives CDR1 SEHNR, CDR2 FQNEAQ (reference sequence). The CDR3 has 15 amino acids. With 4 bases clipped from V and 8 bases from J, the junction kept 7 bases outside the gene matches. The CDR3 DNA reads as TGTGCCAGCAGCTCAACTAGCGGGAGTAAATATGAGCAGTTCTTC. Its protein is CASSSTSGSKYEQFF.

CDR3 loop: CSAGGWDEQYF. The CDR3 DNA sequence: TGCAGTGCTGGGGGGTGGGACGAGCAGTACTTC. This chain uses TRBV20-1 with TRBJ2-7; TRBD2 might be the D (6 bases). V dropped 5 bases and J dropped 5 bases, with 10 bases sitting between them. Germline CDR1 reads DFQATT; CDR2 reads SNEGSKA (reference sequence). This CDR3 contains 11 residues.

This clonotype was seen many times. The gene calls are TRBV7-2 and TRBJ2-5, with a tentative D call TRBD2 (6 bases). This CDR3 contains 16 residues. The V gene lost 4 bases and the J gene lost 5 bases, with 20 bases spanning the gap. Germline loops: CDR1 SGHTA, CDR2 FQGNSA. The CDR3 sequence: CASSSSTGRTGETQYF. CDR3 bases: TGTGCCAGCAGCTCATCGACCGGGAGAACCGGGGAGACCCAGTACTTC.